The entry below describes one T cell receptor (beta chain). As handled by the study authors: Using reference gene primer amplification, nucleated cell counts were estimated. Produced via immunoSEQ multiplex PCR; TCRdb's table is partial and in-frame only. V and J calls and clone size are those listed in that table; D and trimming were worked out from the DNA. The table lists around 220,000 clones, under 85% of them singletons, with over 3% in the top ten. The data were taken from a study of blood T cell repertoires in COVID-19. In the study overall: The origin of the acute and convalescent COVID-19 samples was the United States, Italy and Spain. PBMCs, B-cell-depleted T cells, or T cells were the source of the cDNA or gDNA that made up the material.

This CDR3 is 14 amino acids long. The germline CDR1 and CDR2 sequences are MDHEN and SYDVKM. V lost 6 bases and J 8 bases, leaving 19 bases between the germline ends. The sequencing input was peripheral blood. The V call is TRBV28, the J call TRBJ1-2, with D possibly TRBD1 on 6 matching bases. The TCR originated in a woman aged 40 to 49 with active or convalescent COVID-19. CDR3 residues: CASRSGQGVRGYTF. In DNA, the CDR3 is TGTGCCAGCAGGTCGGGACAAGGGGTTCGGGGCTACACCTTC.